This entry is about one TCR beta chain. Its matching antigen is unknown. This sample is part of a study of post-analysis software for immune sequencing data. With V trimmed by 2 bases and J by 6 bases, 10 bases remained unmatched. This CDR3 is built from 15 residues. The germline gives CDR1 DFQATT, CDR2 SNEGSKA (reference sequence). Study-level findings and limits: Compared with controls, patients had more of five TRBV segments, including TRBV5-6, TRBV5-1 and TRBV20-1. Pronounced co-clustering by F measure was evident among identically batched samples. Significantly lower normalized Chao1 diversity was found in patients with multiple sclerosis relative to controls.

cDNA libraries for TCR beta contained unique molecular identifiers. TCRdb re-called the PCR reads through MiXCR, storing one row per CDR3 protein. Of 750,000 to 950,000 distinct CDR3 sequences in the sample, about half are singletons; the top ten hold roughly 5%. Sequencing used blood. This receptor was identified in a girl under 18 with multiple sclerosis. The chain employs TRBV20-1 and TRBJ2-1; 7 nucleotides align to TRBD2. CDR3 sequence reads: CSARSLGGTPNEQFF. The CDR3 nucleotides are TGCAGTGCTAGATCGTTGGGGGGGACCCCCAATGAGCAGTTCTTC.